This TCR beta chain is drawn from a study of blood T cell repertoires in COVID-19. The overall study: In each case, the material was cDNA or gDNA derived from T cells, B-cell-depleted T cells, or PBMCs.

Profiled with immunoSEQ multiplex PCR; TCRdb holds only in-frame clones, not every one. The data hold 150,000 or so clones, with roughly nine tenths observed a single time. The germline V gene has CDR1 SGHNT and CDR2 YYREEE (reference sequence). J was trimmed by 3 bases and V by 7 bases; bases with no gene match: 6. This CDR3 has 13 amino acids. In its sample, this clone was seen a few times. The sequenced sample was peripheral blood. The rearrangement joins TRBV5-4 to TRBJ2-5, with TRBD1 matching over 7 bases. This clonotype was obtained from a man aged 18 to 30 with acute or convalescent COVID-19. CDR3 nucleotides: TGTGCCAGCTCCGGGACAGCAAAAGAGACCCAGTACTTC. Translating gives CASSGTAKETQYF.